Listed below are T cell receptor beta chains from one sample, sequenced in a study of CD8 T cells in ankylosing spondylitis. Each CDR3 protein is one row after TCRdb ran MiXCR on the 5' RACE reads. Of over 700,000 distinct CDR3 sequences listed, roughly 20% are singletons. The sample consisted of blood, either unsorted or a sorted T cell fraction (not recorded which). These receptors were obtained from a male donor with ankylosing spondylitis. Each CDR3 is given with its conserved first and last residue. A D gene is named only where the DNA matches it firmly. The size field is filled for only some rows; it gives once, few, many or a size class.

TRBV4-1	NA	TRBJ1-5	NA	CASSQDGRTGNQPQHF	TGCGCCAGCAGCCAAGATGGTCGGACAGGCAATCAGCCCCAGCATTTT
TRBV5-1	NA	TRBJ2-5	NA	CASRTGIEETQYF	TGCGCCAGCAGAACGGGGATCGAAGAGACCCAGTACTTC
TRBV6-5	NA	TRBJ2-7	TRBD1	CASSHTGGNYEQYF	TGTGCCAGCAGTCACACAGGGGGTAACTACGAGCAGTACTTC
TRBV6-1	few	TRBJ1-1	NA	CASIRRPPVGNTEAFF	TGTGCCAGCATCCGGAGGCCCCCCGTGGGGAACACTGAAGCTTTCTTT
TRBV20-1	few	TRBJ1-6	TRBD1	CSPRQGLGNSPLHF	TGCAGTCCGCGACAGGGCTTGGGGAATTCACCCCTCCACTTT
TRBV11-2	few	TRBJ1-3	NA	CASSWGDITSGNTIYF	TGTGCCAGCAGCTGGGGTGACATAACTTCTGGAAACACCATATATTTT
TRBV10-3	few	TRBJ2-7	NA	CAISGAREQYF	TGTGCCATTTCTGGGGCTAGGGAGCAGTACTTC
TRBV12-3/TRBV12-4	few	TRBJ1-2	NA	CASSFGTVRDYGYTF	TGTGCCAGCAGTTTCGGAACAGTGCGGGACTATGGCTACACCTTC
TRBV5-1	NA	TRBJ2-5	NA	CASSSGGYQETQYF	TGCGCCAGCAGCTCTGGAGGGTACCAAGAGACCCAGTACTTC
TRBV27	few	TRBJ2-5	TRBD2	CASTMTSGSDETQYF	TGTGCCAGCACCATGACTAGCGGGAGTGATGAGACCCAGTACTTC
TRBV2	NA	TRBJ1-1	NA	CASRPDGSAEAFF	TGTGCCAGCCGGCCAGATGGGAGTGCTGAAGCTTTCTTT
TRBV7-9	NA	TRBJ2-4	NA	CASSLDAGNQNIQYF	TGTGCCAGCAGCTTAGACGCCGGGAACCAAAACATTCAGTACTTC
TRBV29-1	few	TRBJ2-2	NA	CSVETDNTGELFF	TGCAGCGTTGAAACAGACAACACCGGGGAGCTGTTTTTT
TRBV9	NA	TRBJ2-3	TRBD2	CASSAVGAGGPDTQYF	TGTGCCAGCAGCGCGGTAGGGGCGGGGGGGCCAGATACGCAGTATTTT
TRBV6-1	NA	TRBJ2-2	TRBD2	CASSVRSGINTGELFF	TGTGCCAGCAGTGTCCGCAGCGGGATAAACACCGGGGAGCTGTTTTTT
TRBV7-9	NA	TRBJ1-2	NA	CASSHLAGGFGYGYTF	TGTGCCAGCAGCCACCTTGCAGGAGGCTTCGGCTATGGCTACACCTTC
TRBV18	NA	TRBJ2-1	TRBD2	CASSFGLAGSEQFF	TGTGCCAGCTCATTCGGACTAGCGGGAAGTGAGCAGTTCTTC
TRBV7-2	NA	TRBJ2-5	NA	CASSLAGHQETQYF	TGTGCCAGCAGCTTGGCAGGGCACCAAGAGACCCAGTACTTC
TRBV6-2/TRBV6-3	NA	TRBJ2-1	NA	CASSSTAQGPHNEQFF	TGTGCCAGCAGTTCTACGGCGCAGGGTCCCCACAATGAGCAGTTCTTC
TRBV3-1	NA	TRBJ2-5	NA	CASSVRTAGKETQYF	TGTGCCAGCAGCGTCCGGACAGCGGGGAAAGAGACCCAGTACTTC
TRBV15	NA	TRBJ2-7	NA	CATSRDLGPVYEQYF	TGTGCCACCAGCAGAGACCTGGGACCAGTTTACGAGCAGTACTTC
TRBV6-5	few	TRBJ2-7	NA	CASSYKGRDSYEQYF	TGTGCCAGCAGTTACAAGGGGCGGGACTCCTACGAGCAGTACTTC
TRBV5-1	few	TRBJ2-1	NA	CASSLTRVGEQFF	TGCGCCAGCAGCTTGACGCGGGTCGGGGAGCAGTTCTTC
TRBV2	NA	TRBJ2-7	TRBD2	CASRERLAGFYEQYF	TGTGCCAGCAGAGAGAGACTAGCGGGATTCTACGAGCAGTACTTC
TRBV12-3/TRBV12-4	few	TRBJ1-1	NA	CASRPWGRENTEAFF	TGTGCCAGCAGACCCTGGGGCAGGGAGAACACTGAAGCTTTCTTT
TRBV3-1	few	TRBJ1-5	NA	CASSQDSVGTQPQHF	TGTGCCAGCAGCCAAGATTCGGTAGGGACCCAGCCCCAGCATTTT
TRBV29-1	many	TRBJ1-1	NA	CSVEEQGVVSEAFF	TGCAGCGTTGAGGAACAGGGAGTTGTCTCTGAAGCTTTCTTT
TRBV6-1	NA	TRBJ1-4	NA	CASSHPPGGGADEKLFF	TGTGCCAGCAGCCATCCCCCCGGGGGGGGAGCAGATGAAAAACTGTTTTTT
TRBV6-5	many	TRBJ1-5	NA	CASSYSNKDQPQHF	TGTGCCAGCAGTTACTCGAATAAGGATCAGCCCCAGCATTTT
TRBV20-1	NA	TRBJ2-5	NA	CSAVPGLQETQYF	TGCAGTGCGGTTCCTGGACTCCAAGAGACCCAGTACTTC
TRBV12-3/TRBV12-4	NA	TRBJ2-3	NA	CASMGAPGLRGYF	TGTGCCAGCATGGGGGCCCCGGGACTCCGAGGGTATTTT
TRBV11-2	few	TRBJ2-2	TRBD2	CASSLLADSLTGELFF	TGTGCCAGCAGCCTACTAGCGGATTCCCTCACCGGGGAGCTGTTTTTT
TRBV14	NA	TRBJ2-7	NA	CASSQIRYEQYF	TGTGCCAGCAGCCAAATCAGATACGAGCAGTACTTC
TRBV6-5	NA	TRBJ2-7	NA	CASSWTVDDYEQYF	TGTGCCAGCAGTTGGACAGTTGATGACTACGAGCAGTACTTC
TRBV12-3/TRBV12-4	few	TRBJ2-2	NA	CASSFPGHTGELFF	TGTGCCAGCAGTTTCCCCGGTCACACCGGGGAGCTGTTTTTT
TRBV12-3/TRBV12-4	few	TRBJ2-2	NA	CASSLMGGPLGTGELFF	TGTGCCAGCAGTTTAATGGGGGGGCCCCTGGGCACCGGGGAGCTGTTTTTT
TRBV20-1	NA	TRBJ1-2	NA	CSARMGGDYGYTF	TGCAGTGCTAGAATGGGAGGAGACTATGGCTACACCTTC
TRBV6-5	NA	TRBJ2-2	TRBD2	CASSYFGGAITGELFF	TGTGCCAGCAGTTACTTCGGGGGGGCTATCACCGGGGAGCTGTTTTTT
TRBV6-1	many	TRBJ1-1	NA	CASRQGVGALLAFF	TGTGCCAGCAGACAAGGTGTCGGGGCTCTTTTAGCTTTCTTT
TRBV29-1	few	TRBJ1-2	NA	CSVEKGSLYGYTF	TGCAGCGTTGAAAAGGGGTCCCTTTATGGCTACACCTTC
TRBV9	NA	TRBJ1-2	NA	CASSGETRTPTPGYGYTF	TGTGCCAGCAGCGGTGAGACACGGACCCCCACGCCGGGCTATGGCTACACCTTC
TRBV2	few	TRBJ2-5	TRBD2	CASIRLARETQYF	TGTGCCAGTATCCGACTAGCACGTGAGACCCAGTACTTC
TRBV3-1	NA	TRBJ2-7	NA	CASSQGETEQYF	TGTGCCAGCAGCCAAGGTGAGACGGAGCAGTACTTC
TRBV7-2	NA	TRBJ2-2	TRBD2	CASSLGTSPNGELFF	TGTGCCAGCAGCTTGGGGACTAGCCCGAACGGGGAGCTGTTTTTT
TRBV9	NA	TRBJ1-4	TRBD1	CASSVEGDRGEKLFF	TGTGCCAGCAGCGTAGAAGGGGACAGGGGTGAAAAACTGTTTTTT
TRBV12-3/TRBV12-4	few	TRBJ1-1	NA	CASSLSILRYRVNTEAFF	TGTGCCAGCAGTTTATCGATTTTGCGCTACAGGGTGAACACTGAAGCTTTCTTT
TRBV5-1	NA	TRBJ2-7	NA	CASSPTPAGVTYEQYF	TGCGCCAGCAGCCCCACCCCGGCAGGGGTAACCTACGAGCAGTACTTC
TRBV2	NA	TRBJ2-7	TRBD2	CASSAGTSASREYF	TGTGCCAGCAGTGCCGGGACTAGCGCCTCCAGGGAGTACTTC
TRBV7-6	few	TRBJ2-1	NA	CASSSPTGQSYNEQFF	TGTGCCAGCAGCTCCCCGACTGGGCAGTCCTACAATGAGCAGTTCTTC
TRBV4-1	NA	TRBJ1-6	NA	CASSQHTGSSYNSPLHF	TGCGCCAGCAGCCAACACACAGGGAGCTCCTATAATTCACCCCTCCACTTT
TRBV20-1	NA	TRBJ2-1	NA	CSGRGVGGNEQFF	TGCAGTGGGCGAGGGGTGGGTGGCAATGAGCAGTTCTTC
TRBV25-1	few	TRBJ2-1	NA	CASSEELAYNEQFF	TGTGCCAGCAGTGAAGAGCTAGCCTACAATGAGCAGTTCTTC